Following are 22 T cell receptor beta chains from one sample sequenced in a study of blood T cell repertoires in COVID-19. The assay was immunoSEQ multiplex PCR, and TCRdb's table has in-frame clones only and misses some. The sample records 300,000 to 400,000 clones, 80% to 90% being singletons. What was sequenced was peripheral blood. The receptors here all came from a woman aged 45-60 years with COVID-19, enrolled during active disease.

This clone came up a few times. The V gene is TRBV9, the J gene TRBJ1-1; 8 nucleotides align to TRBD1. Trimming cost V 2 bases and J 4 bases; bases outside gene matches: 7. CDR3 size: 15 residues. Germline V lookup: CDR1 SGDLS, CDR2 YYNGEE. The CDR3 DNA reads TGTGCCAGCAGCGTCTCAGACAGGGGAATCACTGAAGCTTTCTTT. Translating it yields CASSVSDRGITEAFF.

The chain carries TRBV19 and TRBJ1-2; no reliable D call. Deletions cut 3 bases from V and 4 bases from J, with 15 bases between. The germline V gene encodes CDR1 LNHDA and CDR2 SQIVND (reference sequence). The CDR3 sequence is 15 residues long. CDR3 sequence (DNA): TGTGCCAGTAGTATGGCGTCCGTACTAAGCTATGGCTACACCTTC. Translating it yields CASSMASVLSYGYTF.

V gene TRBV7-8 combines with J gene TRBJ2-1, with 10 bases lining up with TRBD2. The ends lost 2 bases at V and 7 bases at J; junction bases unmatched: 14. Germline CDR1 SGHVS, CDR2 FQNEAQ. The CDR3 covers 18 residues. The CDR3 nucleotides read TGTGCCAGCAGCTTACCTTTCCGTCTAGCGGGAGTGAGGAATGAGCAGTTCTTC. Amino acid sequence: CASSLPFRLAGVRNEQFF.

The rearrangement links TRBV7-9 to TRBJ1-5; D gene uncertain. The CDR3 is 13 residues long. V lost 0 bases, J lost 5 bases, and 5 bases lay in between. Germline CDR1 SEHNR, CDR2 FQNEAQ (reference sequence). CDR3 loop: CASSLARDQPQHF. Here the CDR3 DNA reads TGTGCCAGCAGCTTAGCCCGGGATCAGCCCCAGCATTTT.

The count of this clone is one. This rearrangement joins TRBV7-6 to TRBJ2-7; D may be TRBD1 (7 bases). Trimming stripped 5 bases from V and 4 bases from J, with 18 bases between. Germline loops: CDR1 SGHVS, CDR2 FNYEAQ. This CDR3 is 15 amino acids long. The CDR3 loop reads CASSAGPGGIYEQYF. The DNA for the CDR3 is TGTGCCAGCAGCGCCGGACCAGGGGGGATTTACGAGCAGTACTTC.

V and J are TRBV20-1 and TRBJ2-1; no clear D gene. Trimming removed 3 bases from V and 6 bases from J, with 3 bases in between. CDR1 DFQATT and CDR2 SNEGSKA come from the germline V gene (reference sequence). This CDR3 comprises 10 residues. CDR3 bases: TGCAGTGCTAGCCTCAATGAGCAGTTCTTC. Translating it yields CSASLNEQFF.

The chain uses TRBV3-1 (or the pseudogene TRBV3-2) and TRBJ2-2, with D possibly TRBD2 on 5 matching bases. The V gene lost 8 bases and the J gene lost 0 bases, with 13 bases spanning the gap. Germline V gene sequence: CDR1 LGHDT, CDR2 YNNKEL (reference sequence). The CDR3 sequence is 15 residues long. CDR3 amino acids: CASERRDANTGELFF. CDR3 sequence (DNA): TGTGCCAGCGAACGACGGGATGCGAACACCGGGGAGCTGTTTTTT.

The CDR3 nucleotides read TGTGCCAGCTCACCATTTCAGGGGTTAGGTAGTCAGCCCCAGCATTTT. Encoded protein: CASSPFQGLGSQPQHF. This rearrangement joins TRBV18 to TRBJ1-5; possible D gene TRBD1, 6 bases. CDR3 length equals 16 residues. V dropped 2 bases and J dropped 6 bases, with 17 bases sitting between them. Germline lookup yields CDR1 KGHSH and CDR2 LQKENI.

This CDR3 is CASSFGGAGFQPQHF. Here the CDR3 DNA reads TGTGCCAGCAGTTTTGGAGGGGCCGGTTTTCAGCCCCAGCATTTT. V and J are TRBV28 and TRBJ1-5; the D gene is possibly TRBD1 (5 bases). The CDR3 has 15 residues. V lost 3 bases, J lost 6 bases, and 15 bases lay in between. In germline, CDR1 is MDHEN, CDR2 SYDVKM. Looking up the rest from reference TRBV28 and TRBJ1-5 gives the full variable domain: DVKVTQSSRYLVKRTGEKVFLECVQDMDHENMFWYRQDPGLGLRLIYFSYDVKMKEKGDIPEGYSVSREKKERFSLILESASTNQTSMYLCASSFGGAGFQPQHFGDGTRLSIL.

This chain uses TRBV5-1 with TRBJ1-4; 10 bases fit TRBD1. Per germline, CDR1 SGHRS and CDR2 YFSETQ. The CDR3 covers 15 residues. V gave up 4 bases and J gave up 9 bases; unmatched junction bases: 9. CDR3 loop: CASSQAGTGEQKLFF. CDR3 in DNA: TGCGCCAGCAGCCAGGCCGGGACAGGGGAACAAAAACTGTTTTTT.

The genes are TRBV11-2 and TRBJ2-4, with D possibly TRBD2 on 6 matching bases. CDR1 SGHAT and CDR2 FQNNGV come from the germline V gene. The CDR3 totals 14 residues. The ends were cut back, 5 bases at V and 7 bases at J, with 15 bases in the middle. CDR3 sequence: CASSPQRALNIQYF. The CDR3 DNA reads TGTGCCAGCAGCCCCCAGCGGGCGTTGAACATTCAGTACTTC.

This clone was observed a handful of times. This chain uses TRBV11-2 with TRBJ2-7; TRBD1 agrees at 7 bases. The germline CDR1 and CDR2 sequences are SGHAT and FQNNGV. The V segment lost 5 bases and the J segment 9 bases; nucleotides outside the gene matches: 10. The CDR3 length is 13 residues. In DNA form, the CDR3 reads TGTGCCAGCAGCCAGACTGGGACAGATGTGCAGTACTTC. Encoded protein: CASSQTGTDVQYF. Drawing the rest from reference TRBV11-2 and TRBJ2-7, the complete variable domain is EAGVAQSPRYKIIEKRQSVAFWCNPISGHATLYWYQQILGQGPKLLIQFQNNGVVDDSQLPKDRFSAERLKGVDSTLKIQPAKLEDSAVYLCASSQTGTDVQYFGPGTRLTVT.

This clone occurred a few times. This chain links TRBV19 with TRBJ1-2, with 9 bases lining up with TRBD1. V shed 5 bases and J 4 bases; nucleotides not matched to a gene: 8. The length of the CDR3 is 15 residues. CDR1 LNHDA and CDR2 SQIVND come from the germline V gene (reference sequence). The CDR3 sequence is CASSLPGQGSYGYTF. In DNA form, the CDR3 reads TGTGCCAGTAGTCTGCCGGGACAGGGTAGCTATGGCTACACCTTC.

This clone occurred a few times. This sequence joins TRBV5-4 and TRBJ1-1; 7 bases map to TRBD1. The CDR3 is 13 amino acids. Germline V CDR1 and CDR2: SGHNT, YYREEE (reference sequence). J was trimmed by 13 bases and V by 4 bases; bases with no gene match: 13. Written as DNA, the CDR3 is TGTGCCAGCAGCCTGGACCAGGGGGTAGTGGTTTTCTTT. Amino acids: CASSLDQGVVVFF.

The gene calls are TRBV6-1 and TRBJ2-7; D might be TRBD1 (5 bases). CDR1 is MNHNS and CDR2 is SASEGT in the germline V gene. The ends were cut back, 0 bases at V and 7 bases at J, with 16 bases in the middle. This CDR3 has 15 residues. The CDR3 loop is CASSEAGDWEREQYF. CDR3 DNA: TGTGCCAGCAGTGAAGCAGGGGATTGGGAAAGGGAGCAGTACTTC.

The chain employs TRBV19 and TRBJ2-3; 7 bases align to TRBD2. V lost 7 bases and J lost 1; bases outside the gene matches: 5. Germline values: CDR1 LNHDA, CDR2 SQIVND (reference sequence). This CDR3 is 14 amino acids long. The CDR3 coding sequence is TGTGCCAGTAAGAGGGAGGGACGCACAGATACGCAGTATTTT. This gives the protein CASKREGRTDTQYF.

The gene calls are TRBV5-4 and TRBJ2-5; 8 nucleotides line up with TRBD2. V lost 0 bases to trimming and J lost 4 bases; unmatched junction nucleotides: 8. The CDR3 has 16 residues. Germline CDR1 is SGHNT and CDR2 is YYREEE (reference sequence). Here the CDR3 reads CASSLGGPAGVETQYF. The CDR3 DNA reads TGTGCCAGCAGCTTGGGGGGCCCAGCGGGAGTAGAGACCCAGTACTTC.

V is TRBV5-4 and J is TRBJ2-3; 10 bases match TRBD2. Germline CDR1 and CDR2: SGHNT and YYREEE (reference sequence). The CDR3 covers 15 residues. Trimming removed 2 bases from V and 3 bases from J; junction bases left unmatched: 3. The CDR3 sequence is CASSLSGGGTDTQYF. The DNA of the CDR3 is TGTGCCAGCAGCTTAAGCGGGGGGGGGACAGATACGCAGTATTTT.

This chain connects TRBV5-4 to TRBJ2-7, with 12 bases lining up with TRBD2. The junction had 10 bases not matched to a gene; V was cut back by 4 bases and J by 2 bases. Germline V gene data show CDR1 as SGHNT and CDR2 as YYREEE (reference sequence). This CDR3 is 17 amino acids long. CDR3 protein: CASSIRQLAGGPYEQYF. For the CDR3, the DNA is TGTGCCAGCAGCATAAGACAACTAGCGGGAGGACCCTACGAGCAGTACTTC.

The chain employs TRBV2 and TRBJ1-2; no reliable D call. Trimming left V 3 bases short and J 1 base short, with 6 bases between. Looked up from germline, CDR1 is SNHLY and CDR2 is FYNNEI. The CDR3 contains 13 residues. DNA for the CDR3: TGTGCCAGCAGTGAGGCAGTTAACTATGGCTACACCTTC. Its translation: CASSEAVNYGYTF.

This chain joins TRBV11-1 and TRBJ1-3, with a possible D match to TRBD1 (5 bases). The CDR3 covers 16 residues. V was pared by 1 base and J by 0 bases, with 10 bases between. From germline, CDR1 is SGHAT and CDR2 FQDESV (reference sequence). The CDR3 reads CASSLGTGSSGNTIYF. CDR3 in DNA: TGTGCCAGCAGCTTAGGAACAGGAAGCTCTGGAAACACCATATATTTT.

The chain carries TRBV27 and TRBJ1-1, with TRBD1 identical over 10 bases. The CDR3 length is 19 residues. The junction had 16 bases not matched to a gene; V was cut back by 6 bases and J by 0 bases. Germline V gene lookup returns CDR1 MNHEY and CDR2 SMNVEV (reference sequence). The CDR3 protein is CASRYDYRDRGLLNTEAFF. DNA of the CDR3: TGTGCCAGCAGGTACGATTACCGGGACAGGGGATTGTTGAACACTGAAGCTTTCTTT.